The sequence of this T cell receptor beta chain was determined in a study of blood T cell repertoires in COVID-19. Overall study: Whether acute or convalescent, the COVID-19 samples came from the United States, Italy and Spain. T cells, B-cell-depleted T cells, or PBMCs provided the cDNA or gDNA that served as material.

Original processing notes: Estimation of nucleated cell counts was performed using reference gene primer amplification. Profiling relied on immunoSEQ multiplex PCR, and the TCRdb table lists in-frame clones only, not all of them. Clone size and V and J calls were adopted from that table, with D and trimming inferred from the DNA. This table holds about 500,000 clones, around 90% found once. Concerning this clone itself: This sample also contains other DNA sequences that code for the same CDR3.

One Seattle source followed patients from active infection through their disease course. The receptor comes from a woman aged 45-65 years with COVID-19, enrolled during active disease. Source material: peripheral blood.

The CDR3 DNA reads as TGCAGTGCTAGAGGAGGAGGAGGCTACACCTTC. It yields the protein CSARGGGGYTF. The genes are TRBV20-1 and TRBJ1-2; D call uncertain. V lost 1 base to trimming and J lost 8 bases, with 8 bases between them. The germline CDR1 and CDR2 sequences are DFQATT and SNEGSKA (reference sequence). The CDR3 is made up of 11 amino acids.